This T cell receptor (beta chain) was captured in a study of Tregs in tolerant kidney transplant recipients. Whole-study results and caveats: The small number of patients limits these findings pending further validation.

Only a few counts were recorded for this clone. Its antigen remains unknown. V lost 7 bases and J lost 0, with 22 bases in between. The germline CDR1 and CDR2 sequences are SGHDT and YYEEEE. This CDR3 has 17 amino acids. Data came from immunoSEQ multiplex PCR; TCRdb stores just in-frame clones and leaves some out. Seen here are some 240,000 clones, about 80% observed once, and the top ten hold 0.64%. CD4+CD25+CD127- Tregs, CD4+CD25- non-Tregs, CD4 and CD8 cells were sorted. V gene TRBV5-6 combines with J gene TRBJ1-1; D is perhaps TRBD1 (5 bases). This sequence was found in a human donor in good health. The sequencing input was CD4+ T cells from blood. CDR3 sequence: CASEVYEGTGLNTEAFF. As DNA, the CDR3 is TGTGCCAGCGAGGTTTACGAAGGGACCGGCTTGAACACTGAAGCTTTCTTT.